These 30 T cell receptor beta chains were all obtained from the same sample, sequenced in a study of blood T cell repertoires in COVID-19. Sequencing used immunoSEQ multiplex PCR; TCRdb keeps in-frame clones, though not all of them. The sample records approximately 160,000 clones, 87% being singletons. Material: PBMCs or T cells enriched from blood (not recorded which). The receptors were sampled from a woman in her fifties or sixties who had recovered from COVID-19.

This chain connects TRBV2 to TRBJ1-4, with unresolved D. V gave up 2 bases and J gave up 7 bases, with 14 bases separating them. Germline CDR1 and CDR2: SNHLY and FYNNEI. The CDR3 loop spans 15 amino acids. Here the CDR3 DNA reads TGTGCCAGCAGTGAAAGTGTGGGCGTGGGTGAAAAACTGTTTTTT. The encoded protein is CASSESVGVGEKLFF.

CDR3 nucleotides: TGTGCCAGTAGTCTCGGACAGAAGACTAATGAAAAACTGTTTTTT. This encodes CASSLGQKTNEKLFF. The chain recombines TRBV19 with TRBJ1-4; D possibly corresponds to TRBD1 (6 bases). This CDR3 has 15 amino acids. Germline assignment: CDR1 LNHDA and CDR2 SQIVND (reference sequence). Trimming removed 5 bases from V and 2 bases from J, with 12 bases in between. Full variable domain (rest looked up from reference TRBV19 and TRBJ1-4): DGGITQSPKYLFRKEGQNVTLSCEQNLNHDAMYWYRQDPGQGLRLIYYSQIVNDFQKGDIAEGYSVSREKKESFPLTVTSAQKNPTAFYLCASSLGQKTNEKLFFGSGTQLSVL.

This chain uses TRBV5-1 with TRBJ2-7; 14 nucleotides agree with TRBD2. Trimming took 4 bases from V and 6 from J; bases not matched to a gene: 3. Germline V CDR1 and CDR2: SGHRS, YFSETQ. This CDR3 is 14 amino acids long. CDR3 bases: TGCGCCAGCAGCGGGACTAGCGGGAGTCGCGAGCAGTACTTC. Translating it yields CASSGTSGSREQYF.

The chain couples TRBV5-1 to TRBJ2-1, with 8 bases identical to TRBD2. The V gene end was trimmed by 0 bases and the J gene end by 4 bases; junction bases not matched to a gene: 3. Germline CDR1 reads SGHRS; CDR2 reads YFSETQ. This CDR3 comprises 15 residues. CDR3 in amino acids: CASSLAQREYNEQFF. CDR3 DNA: TGCGCCAGCAGCTTGGCCCAGCGGGAGTACAATGAGCAGTTCTTC.

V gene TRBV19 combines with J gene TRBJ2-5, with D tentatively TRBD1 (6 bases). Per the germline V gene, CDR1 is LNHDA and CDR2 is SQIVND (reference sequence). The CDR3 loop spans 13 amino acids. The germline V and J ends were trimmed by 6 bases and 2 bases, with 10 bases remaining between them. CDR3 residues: CASSHRVQETQYF. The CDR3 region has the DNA TGTGCCAGTAGCCACAGGGTTCAAGAGACCCAGTACTTC.

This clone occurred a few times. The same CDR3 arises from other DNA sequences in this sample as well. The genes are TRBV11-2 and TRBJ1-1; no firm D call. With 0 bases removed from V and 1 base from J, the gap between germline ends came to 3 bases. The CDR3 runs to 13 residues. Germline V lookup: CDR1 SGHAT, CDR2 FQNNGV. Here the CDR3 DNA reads TGTGCCAGCAGCTTAGACAGGAACACTGAAGCTTTCTTT. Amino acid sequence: CASSLDRNTEAFF.

CDR3 coding DNA: TGCGCCACAGCTCAGGGATCGCCGGGTTCACCCCTCCACTTT. Translating gives CATAQGSPGSPLHF. The rearrangement links TRBV5-1 to TRBJ1-6, with D perhaps matching TRBD1 (5 bases). The V end lost 9 bases, the J end lost 9 bases, and 19 bases lay between the germline ends. The CDR3 consists of 14 residues. Germline CDR1 SGHRS, CDR2 YFSETQ.

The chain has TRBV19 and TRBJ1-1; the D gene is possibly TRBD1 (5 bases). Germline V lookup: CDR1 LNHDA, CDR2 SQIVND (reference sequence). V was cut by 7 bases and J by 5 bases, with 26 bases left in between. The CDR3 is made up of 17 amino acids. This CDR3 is CASTPYTPGTTSTEAFF. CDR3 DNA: TGTGCCAGTACCCCCTATACTCCCGGGACTACGAGTACTGAAGCTTTCTTT.

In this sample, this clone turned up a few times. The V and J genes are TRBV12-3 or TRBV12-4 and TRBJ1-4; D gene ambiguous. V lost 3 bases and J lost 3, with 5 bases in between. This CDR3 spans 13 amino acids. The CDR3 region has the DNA TGTGCCAGCAGTTTGAGGGCTAATGAAAAACTGTTTTTT. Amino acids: CASSLRANEKLFF.

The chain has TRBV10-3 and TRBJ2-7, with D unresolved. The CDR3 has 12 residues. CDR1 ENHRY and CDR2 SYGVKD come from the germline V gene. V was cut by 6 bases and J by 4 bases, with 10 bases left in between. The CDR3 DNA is TGTGCCATCAGCTCCACCGAGTACGAGCAGTACTTC. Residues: CAISSTEYEQYF.

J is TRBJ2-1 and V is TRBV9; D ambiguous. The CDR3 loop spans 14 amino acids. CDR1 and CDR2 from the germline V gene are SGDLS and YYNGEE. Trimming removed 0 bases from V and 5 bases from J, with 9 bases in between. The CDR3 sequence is CASSVVVENNEQFF. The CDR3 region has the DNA TGTGCCAGCAGCGTAGTGGTCGAGAACAATGAGCAGTTCTTC.

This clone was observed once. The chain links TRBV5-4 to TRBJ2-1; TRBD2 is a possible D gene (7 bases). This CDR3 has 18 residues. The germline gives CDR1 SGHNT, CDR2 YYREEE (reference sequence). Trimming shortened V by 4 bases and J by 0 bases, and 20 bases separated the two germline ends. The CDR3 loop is CASSGGRGGGSSYNEQFF. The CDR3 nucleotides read TGTGCCAGCAGCGGAGGAAGAGGCGGGGGCAGCTCCTACAATGAGCAGTTCTTC.

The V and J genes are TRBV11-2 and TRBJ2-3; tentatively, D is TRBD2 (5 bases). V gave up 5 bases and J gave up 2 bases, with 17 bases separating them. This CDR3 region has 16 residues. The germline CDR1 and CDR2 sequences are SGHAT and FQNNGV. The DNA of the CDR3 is TGTGCCAGCAGCACCGTCCCGGGGAGCCTCACAGATACGCAGTATTTT. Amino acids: CASSTVPGSLTDTQYF.

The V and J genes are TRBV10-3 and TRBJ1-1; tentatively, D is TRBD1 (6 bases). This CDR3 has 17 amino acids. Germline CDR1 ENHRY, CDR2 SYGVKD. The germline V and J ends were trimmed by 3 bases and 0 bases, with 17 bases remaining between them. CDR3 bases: TGTGCCATCAGTGAAAGGGACGGGGGGGCCATGAACACTGAAGCTTTCTTT. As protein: CAISERDGGAMNTEAFF.

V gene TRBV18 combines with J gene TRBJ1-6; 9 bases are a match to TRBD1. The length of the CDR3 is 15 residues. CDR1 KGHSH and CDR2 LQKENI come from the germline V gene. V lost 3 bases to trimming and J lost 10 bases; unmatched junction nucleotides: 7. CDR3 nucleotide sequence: TGTGCCAGCTCACCCTCGGAAGGGACAGGGTCACCCCTCCACTTT. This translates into CASSPSEGTGSPLHF.

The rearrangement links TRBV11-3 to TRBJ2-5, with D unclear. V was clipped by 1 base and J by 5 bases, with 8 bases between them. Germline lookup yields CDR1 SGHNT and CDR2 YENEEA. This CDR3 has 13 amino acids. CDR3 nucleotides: TGTGCCAGCAGCTTAGTTGCCCGGGAGACCCAGTACTTC. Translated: CASSLVARETQYF. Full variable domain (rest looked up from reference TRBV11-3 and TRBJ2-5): EAGVVQSPRYKIIEKKQPVAFWCNPISGHNTLYWYLQNLGQGPELLIRYENEEAVDDSQLPKDRFSAERLKGVDSTLKIQPAELGDSAVYLCASSLVARETQYFGPGTRLLVL.

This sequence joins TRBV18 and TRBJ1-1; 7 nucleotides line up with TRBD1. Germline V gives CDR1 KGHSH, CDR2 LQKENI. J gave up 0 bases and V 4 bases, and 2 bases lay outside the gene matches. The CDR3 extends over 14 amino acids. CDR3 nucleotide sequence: TGTGCCAGCTCACGGGACAGCATGAACACTGAAGCTTTCTTT. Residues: CASSRDSMNTEAFF.

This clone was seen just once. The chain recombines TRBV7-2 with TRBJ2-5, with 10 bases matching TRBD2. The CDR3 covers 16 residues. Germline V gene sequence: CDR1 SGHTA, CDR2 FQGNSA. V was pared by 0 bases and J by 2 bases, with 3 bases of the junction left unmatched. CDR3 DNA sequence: TGTGCCAGCAGCTTAGCTCTACTAGCGGGACAAGAGACCCAGTACTTC. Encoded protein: CASSLALLAGQETQYF.

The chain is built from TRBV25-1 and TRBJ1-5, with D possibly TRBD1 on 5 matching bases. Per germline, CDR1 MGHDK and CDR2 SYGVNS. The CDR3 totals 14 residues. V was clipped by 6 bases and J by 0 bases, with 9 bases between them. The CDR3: CASSDSLSNQPQHF. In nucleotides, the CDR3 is TGTGCCAGCAGCGACAGTCTTAGCAATCAGCCCCAGCATTTT.

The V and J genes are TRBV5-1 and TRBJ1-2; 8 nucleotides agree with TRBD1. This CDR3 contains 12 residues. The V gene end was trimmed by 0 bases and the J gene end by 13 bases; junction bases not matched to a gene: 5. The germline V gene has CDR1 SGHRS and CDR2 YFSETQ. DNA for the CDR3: TGCGCCAGCAGCTTGGGGCAGGGGGCTAGCACCTTC. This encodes CASSLGQGASTF.

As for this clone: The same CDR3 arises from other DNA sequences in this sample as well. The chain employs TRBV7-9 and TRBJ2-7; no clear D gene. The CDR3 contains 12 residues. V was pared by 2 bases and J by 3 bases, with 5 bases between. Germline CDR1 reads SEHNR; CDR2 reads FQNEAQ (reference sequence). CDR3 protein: CASSLTGYEQYF. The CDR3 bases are TGTGCCAGCAGCTTAACTGGCTACGAGCAGTACTTC.

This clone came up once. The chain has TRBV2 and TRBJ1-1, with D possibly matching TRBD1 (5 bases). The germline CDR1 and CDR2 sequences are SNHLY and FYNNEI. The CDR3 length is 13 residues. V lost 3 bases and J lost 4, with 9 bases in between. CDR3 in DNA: TGTGCCAGCAGTGATAACGGGGGCACTGAAGCTTTCTTT. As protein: CASSDNGGTEAFF.

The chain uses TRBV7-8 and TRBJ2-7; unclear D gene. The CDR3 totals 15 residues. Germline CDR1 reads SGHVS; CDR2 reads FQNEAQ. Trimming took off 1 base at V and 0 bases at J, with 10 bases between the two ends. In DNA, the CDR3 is TGTGCCAGCAGCTTAGTCGAACAAACCTCCTACGAGCAGTACTTC. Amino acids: CASSLVEQTSYEQYF. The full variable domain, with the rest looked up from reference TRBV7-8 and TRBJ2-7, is GAGVSQSPRYKVAKRGQDVALRCDPISGHVSLFWYQQALGQGPEFLTYFQNEAQLDKSGLPSDRFFAERPEGSVSTLKIQRTQQEDSAVYLCASSLVEQTSYEQYFGPGTRLTVT.

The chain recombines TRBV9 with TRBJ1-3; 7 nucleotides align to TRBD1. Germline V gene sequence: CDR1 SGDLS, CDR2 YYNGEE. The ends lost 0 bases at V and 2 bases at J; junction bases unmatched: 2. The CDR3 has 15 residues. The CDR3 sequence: CASSVAGTAGNTIYF. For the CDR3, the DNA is TGTGCCAGCAGCGTAGCCGGGACAGCTGGAAACACCATATATTTT.

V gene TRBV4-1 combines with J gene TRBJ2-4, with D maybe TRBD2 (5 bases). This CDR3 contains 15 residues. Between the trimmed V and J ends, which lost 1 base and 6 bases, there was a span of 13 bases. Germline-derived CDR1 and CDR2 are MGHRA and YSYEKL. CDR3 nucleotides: TGCGCCAGCAGCCAAGTAGGTAGCGCGGCAAACATTCAGTACTTC. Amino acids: CASSQVGSAANIQYF.

The CDR3 DNA reads as TGTGCCAGCAGGAACAGGGAAAATTCACCCCTCCACTTT. Translating it yields CASRNRENSPLHF. V usage is TRBV12-3 or TRBV12-4 and J usage is TRBJ1-6; TRBD1 might be the D (6 bases). Between the trimmed V and J ends, which lost 6 bases and 7 bases, there was a span of 10 bases. The CDR3 consists of 13 residues.

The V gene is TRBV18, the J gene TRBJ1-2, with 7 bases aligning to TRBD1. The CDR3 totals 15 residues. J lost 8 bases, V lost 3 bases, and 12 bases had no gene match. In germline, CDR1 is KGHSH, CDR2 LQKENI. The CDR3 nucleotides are TGTGCCAGCTCACCCGGGACAGTCACGAACAGAGGCTACACCTTC. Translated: CASSPGTVTNRGYTF.

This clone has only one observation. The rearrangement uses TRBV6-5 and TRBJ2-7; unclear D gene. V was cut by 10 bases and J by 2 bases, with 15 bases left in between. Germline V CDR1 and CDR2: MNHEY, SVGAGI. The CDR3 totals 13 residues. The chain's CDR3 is CATIYPRTYEQYF. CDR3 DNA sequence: TGTGCCACCATTTACCCCAGAACCTACGAGCAGTACTTC.

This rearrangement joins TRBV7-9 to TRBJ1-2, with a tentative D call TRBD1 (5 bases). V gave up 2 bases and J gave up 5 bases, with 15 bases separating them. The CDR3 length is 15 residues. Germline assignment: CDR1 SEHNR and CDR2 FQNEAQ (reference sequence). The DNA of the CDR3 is TGTGCCAGCAGCTTACTCCCGACAGCCGGATATGGCTACACCTTC. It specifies CASSLLPTAGYGYTF.

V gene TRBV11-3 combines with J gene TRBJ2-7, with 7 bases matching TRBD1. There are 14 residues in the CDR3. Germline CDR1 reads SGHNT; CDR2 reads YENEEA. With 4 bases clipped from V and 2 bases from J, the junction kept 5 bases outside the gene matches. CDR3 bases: TGTGCCAGCAGCTCCCGGACAGGAGCCTACGAGCAGTACTTC. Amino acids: CASSSRTGAYEQYF.